The subject of this entry is one T cell receptor beta chain. Its antigen is currently unknown. Cultured CD4+ T cell DNA was sequenced using the Oncomine TCR Beta short-read assay. Each CDR3 protein gets one entry after TCRdb re-called the PCR reads with MiXCR. The sample carries over 7,000 distinct CDR3 sequences, nearly 50% recorded once. The V end was cut by 3 bases, the J end by 7 bases, with 18 bases between. CDR3 length: 15 amino acids. Germline V gene data show CDR1 as KGHSH and CDR2 as LQKENI. The data originate from a study of vaccination and CD4 T cells after COVID-19. Looking at the study overall: Four females and six males made up the convalescents, two of whom were Hispanic.

Indicated treatment: 10-day PBMC culture with coronavirus spike peptide pools or control peptides (ViraFEST assay). The clonotype comes from a human donor who had recovered from COVID-19. The V gene is TRBV18, the J gene TRBJ1-2, with D possibly matching TRBD1 (6 bases). The specimen sequenced was CD4+ T cells from blood, cultured in vitro. CDR3 sequence (DNA): TGTGCCAGCTCACCCGGCACAGGGAATCTTGGTGGCTACACCTTC. It specifies CASSPGTGNLGGYTF.